Listed below are T cell receptor beta chains from one sample, sequenced in a study of blood T cell repertoires in COVID-19. Clones were read by immunoSEQ multiplex PCR, and TCRdb kept only the in-frame ones, dropping some. Of under 100,000 clones listed, around four fifths are singletons. The sequenced sample consisted of peripheral blood. These receptors were taken from a man aged 55 to 69 with COVID-19, enrolled during active disease. CDR3s include the opening cysteine and the closing phenylalanine or tryptophan. A D gene is named only where the DNA matches it firmly. Size is omitted from some rows. Given values are once, few, many or a class for expanded clones.

J gene: TRBJ2-2
V gene: TRBV7-2
D gene: -
clone size: -
CDR3 DNA: TGTGCCAGCAGCATGCTGGTCCCGAGGACCGGGGAGCTGTTTTTT
CDR3 protein: CASSMLVPRTGELFF

J gene: TRBJ2-3
V gene: TRBV15
D gene: -
clone size: -
CDR3 DNA: TGTGCCACCAGCAGAGATCATTCAGGGTTGGCAGATACGCAGTATTTT
CDR3 protein: CATSRDHSGLADTQYF

J gene: TRBJ1-1
V gene: TRBV27
D gene: -
clone size: -
CDR3 DNA: TGTGCCAGCAATTCCGCAGGGGCTCCCGGAGCTTTCTTT
CDR3 protein: CASNSAGAPGAFF

J gene: TRBJ2-6
V gene: TRBV7-2
D gene: -
clone size: -
CDR3 DNA: TGTGCCAGCAGCTTAGCATTGGGCGAGATCGTTTCTGGGGCCAACGTCCTGACTTTC
CDR3 protein: CASSLALGEIVSGANVLTF

J gene: TRBJ2-1
V gene: TRBV29-1
D gene: -
clone size: -
CDR3 DNA: TGCAGCGTTGCGGGCAATGAGCAGTTCTTC
CDR3 protein: CSVAGNEQFF

J gene: TRBJ2-5
V gene: TRBV7-3
D gene: TRBD1
clone size: -
CDR3 DNA: TGTGCCAGCAGCTTGACAGGGGGCTGGGAGACCCAGTACTTC
CDR3 protein: CASSLTGGWETQYF

J gene: TRBJ1-2
V gene: TRBV5-8
D gene: -
clone size: -
CDR3 DNA: TGTGCCAGCAGCTTGCCGGCAGGGGACGACTATGGCTACACCTTC
CDR3 protein: CASSLPAGDDYGYTF

J gene: TRBJ2-4
V gene: TRBV3-1/TRBV3-2
D gene: -
clone size: -
CDR3 DNA: TGTGCCAGCAGCCAATTCCCCCCCAGCATTCAGTACTTC
CDR3 protein: CASSQFPPSIQYF

J gene: TRBJ2-5
V gene: TRBV9
D gene: TRBD1
clone size: -
CDR3 DNA: TGTGCCAGCAGCGTAGGACAGGGTAGGGAGACCCAGTACTTC
CDR3 protein: CASSVGQGRETQYF

J gene: TRBJ1-2
V gene: TRBV6-5
D gene: -
clone size: -
CDR3 DNA: TGTGCCAGCAGTTCCGCAGGGCGGTATGGCTACACCTTC
CDR3 protein: CASSSAGRYGYTF

J gene: TRBJ2-2
V gene: TRBV19
D gene: -
clone size: -
CDR3 DNA: TGTGCCAGTAGTCCGACAGGCTTAGGGGAGCTGTTTTTT
CDR3 protein: CASSPTGLGELFF

J gene: TRBJ2-2
V gene: TRBV5-1
D gene: -
clone size: -
CDR3 DNA: TGCGCCAGCAGGGTGGGCCCCGCGAACACCGGGGAGCTGTTTTTT
CDR3 protein: CASRVGPANTGELFF

J gene: TRBJ1-1
V gene: TRBV12-3/TRBV12-4
D gene: -
clone size: -
CDR3 DNA: TGTGCCAGCAGGCCCTCGGGGAACACTGAAGCTTTCTTT
CDR3 protein: CASRPSGNTEAFF

J gene: TRBJ1-1
V gene: TRBV30
D gene: TRBD1
clone size: -
CDR3 DNA: TGTGCCTGGAGTGCCACGACAGGGAAAGCTTTCTTT
CDR3 protein: CAWSATTGKAFF

J gene: TRBJ2-3
V gene: TRBV10-3
D gene: TRBD2
clone size: -
CDR3 DNA: TGTGCCATCAGTGGACTAGCGGCTAGCACAGATACGCAGTATTTT
CDR3 protein: CAISGLAASTDTQYF

J gene: TRBJ2-4
V gene: TRBV5-1
D gene: TRBD2
clone size: -
CDR3 DNA: TGCGCCAGCAGCTTGGCACTAGCGGGGGGTAACATTCAGTACTTC
CDR3 protein: CASSLALAGGNIQYF

J gene: TRBJ1-4
V gene: TRBV10-3
D gene: TRBD1
clone size: -
CDR3 DNA: TGTGCCATCAGCGGGACAGTGGGTCGGGAAAAACTGTTTTTT
CDR3 protein: CAISGTVGREKLFF

J gene: TRBJ2-5
V gene: TRBV5-5
D gene: -
clone size: few
CDR3 DNA: TGTGCCAGCAGAACAGGGTTCGGGCAAGAGACCCAGTACTTC
CDR3 protein: CASRTGFGQETQYF

J gene: TRBJ1-1
V gene: TRBV30
D gene: -
clone size: once
CDR3 DNA: TGTGCCTGGAGCGGGAGGGTGGAAGCTTTCTTT
CDR3 protein: CAWSGRVEAFF

J gene: TRBJ2-2
V gene: TRBV9
D gene: -
clone size: -
CDR3 DNA: TGTGCCAGCAGCCCGTCGCGGGGACAGATCACCGGGGAGCTGTTTTTT
CDR3 protein: CASSPSRGQITGELFF

J gene: TRBJ2-1
V gene: TRBV11-3
D gene: -
clone size: -
CDR3 DNA: TGTGCCAGCAGCTTGGGCGGGGCCTCCTACAATGAGCAGTTCTTC
CDR3 protein: CASSLGGASYNEQFF

J gene: TRBJ1-1
V gene: TRBV3-1/TRBV3-2
D gene: -
clone size: -
CDR3 DNA: TGTGCCAGCAGCCAAAACATGAACACTGAAGCTTTCTTT
CDR3 protein: CASSQNMNTEAFF

J gene: TRBJ1-6
V gene: TRBV6-1
D gene: -
clone size: -
CDR3 DNA: TGTGCCAGCAGTGAAGTCACAGTGGCGTATAATTCACCCCTCCACTTT
CDR3 protein: CASSEVTVAYNSPLHF

J gene: TRBJ2-2
V gene: TRBV9
D gene: TRBD2
clone size: -
CDR3 DNA: TGTGCCAGCAGCGTAGGGCCTGGCGGGGGGGCCGACGGGGAGCTGTTTTTT
CDR3 protein: CASSVGPGGGADGELFF

J gene: TRBJ2-3
V gene: TRBV27
D gene: TRBD1
clone size: -
CDR3 DNA: TGTGCCAGCAGTTTGTCGACAGGGATCAGTGGGGATACGCAGTATTTT
CDR3 protein: CASSLSTGISGDTQYF

J gene: TRBJ2-3
V gene: TRBV7-3
D gene: TRBD2
clone size: -
CDR3 DNA: TGTGCCAGCAGCTTTGACGGGAGGACAGATACGCAGTATTTT
CDR3 protein: CASSFDGRTDTQYF

J gene: TRBJ2-5
V gene: TRBV7-3
D gene: -
clone size: -
CDR3 DNA: TGTGCCAGCAGCTCACAGGGCCGGGAGACCCAGTACTTC
CDR3 protein: CASSSQGRETQYF

J gene: TRBJ2-3
V gene: TRBV11-2
D gene: TRBD2
clone size: -
CDR3 DNA: TGTGCCAGCACCACGACTAGCGGGGGGGCCGGGGGAGATACGCAGTATTTT
CDR3 protein: CASTTTSGGAGGDTQYF

J gene: TRBJ2-4
V gene: TRBV19
D gene: TRBD1
clone size: -
CDR3 DNA: TGTGCCAGTCGACGGCCTGGGACAGTAGCCAAAAACATTCAGTACTTC
CDR3 protein: CASRRPGTVAKNIQYF

J gene: TRBJ2-3
V gene: TRBV5-1
D gene: TRBD2
clone size: -
CDR3 DNA: TGCGCCAGCAGCTTCAATCTAGCGGGGGGCACAGATACGCAGTATTTT
CDR3 protein: CASSFNLAGGTDTQYF

J gene: TRBJ2-5
V gene: TRBV4-2
D gene: TRBD2
clone size: once
CDR3 DNA: TGTGCCAGCAGCCAGGATACTAGCGGAGGGGGAGAGACCCAGTACTTC
CDR3 protein: CASSQDTSGGGETQYF

J gene: TRBJ2-1
V gene: TRBV6-2/TRBV6-3
D gene: TRBD2
clone size: -
CDR3 DNA: TGTGCCAGCAGTTACCCAAATGGCGGGGGAGAAGACGAGCAGTTCTTC
CDR3 protein: CASSYPNGGGEDEQFF

J gene: TRBJ2-7
V gene: TRBV5-8
D gene: TRBD2
clone size: -
CDR3 DNA: TGTGCCAGCACCTTAGCGGGGGGACCTTACGAGCAGTACTTC
CDR3 protein: CASTLAGGPYEQYF

J gene: TRBJ1-5
V gene: TRBV15
D gene: TRBD1
clone size: -
CDR3 DNA: TGTGCCACCAGCAGGGATCAGGGGGCGAGTCAGCCCCAGCATTTT
CDR3 protein: CATSRDQGASQPQHF

J gene: TRBJ2-3
V gene: TRBV5-4
D gene: -
clone size: -
CDR3 DNA: TGTGCCAGCAGCGGACCTGGTAGCGGCACAGATACGCAGTATTTT
CDR3 protein: CASSGPGSGTDTQYF

J gene: TRBJ2-4
V gene: TRBV6-1
D gene: -
clone size: -
CDR3 DNA: TGTGCCAGCAGTGAAGACGTCAGGCTCATTCGGTACTTC
CDR3 protein: CASSEDVRLIRYF

J gene: TRBJ1-1
V gene: TRBV29-1
D gene: -
clone size: -
CDR3 DNA: TGCAGCGTTGATGAAGGGCAGGGGATTGAAGCTTTCTTT
CDR3 protein: CSVDEGQGIEAFF

J gene: TRBJ2-5
V gene: TRBV19
D gene: TRBD1
clone size: few
CDR3 DNA: TGTGCCAGTAGTCTACGATGGACAGGGGGTATTCAAGAGACCCAGTACTTC
CDR3 protein: CASSLRWTGGIQETQYF

J gene: TRBJ2-3
V gene: TRBV13
D gene: -
clone size: -
CDR3 DNA: TGTGCCAGCAGCAAGGCCCGGGGAGGTACGCAGTATTTT
CDR3 protein: CASSKARGGTQYF

J gene: TRBJ2-5
V gene: TRBV30
D gene: TRBD2
clone size: -
CDR3 DNA: TGCGCTAGCGGCTTGCAAGAGACCCAGTACTTC
CDR3 protein: CASGLQETQYF

J gene: TRBJ2-5
V gene: TRBV3-1/TRBV3-2
D gene: TRBD2
clone size: -
CDR3 DNA: TGTGCCAGCAGCCCGCGGACTAGCGGGGGTCAGACCCAGTACTTC
CDR3 protein: CASSPRTSGGQTQYF

J gene: TRBJ2-1
V gene: TRBV9
D gene: -
clone size: -
CDR3 DNA: TGTGCCAGCAGCGTCGCGCCAGACCTGGGGCGCAATGAGCAGTTCTTC
CDR3 protein: CASSVAPDLGRNEQFF

J gene: TRBJ1-6
V gene: TRBV19
D gene: -
clone size: few
CDR3 DNA: TGTGCCAGTAGTATTCAGAGCGATTCACCCCTCCACTTT
CDR3 protein: CASSIQSDSPLHF

J gene: TRBJ2-1
V gene: TRBV9
D gene: -
clone size: -
CDR3 DNA: TGTGCCAGCAGCGCCACAGGGAACTCCTACAATGAGCAGTTCTTC
CDR3 protein: CASSATGNSYNEQFF

J gene: TRBJ1-4
V gene: TRBV9
D gene: -
clone size: -
CDR3 DNA: TGTGCCAGCAGCGTAGGTCCGGGGAGGGAGGAAAAACTGTTTTTT
CDR3 protein: CASSVGPGREEKLFF

J gene: TRBJ2-1
V gene: TRBV19
D gene: -
clone size: -
CDR3 DNA: TGTGCCAGTAACGGCGGGAAGGTTGGTGAGCAGTTCTTC
CDR3 protein: CASNGGKVGEQFF

J gene: TRBJ2-2
V gene: TRBV7-6
D gene: TRBD1
clone size: few
CDR3 DNA: TGTGCCAGCAGCTCCACTACAGGGGGTACCGGGGAGCTGTTTTTT
CDR3 protein: CASSSTTGGTGELFF

J gene: TRBJ2-5
V gene: TRBV19
D gene: TRBD1
clone size: -
CDR3 DNA: TGTGCCAGTGGGGCCCAACCGGGACAGGGTCACCAAGAGACCCAGTACTTC
CDR3 protein: CASGAQPGQGHQETQYF

J gene: TRBJ1-1
V gene: TRBV11-2
D gene: -
clone size: -
CDR3 DNA: TGTGCCAGCAGCTTAGACAGTATTAACACTGAAGCTTTCTTT
CDR3 protein: CASSLDSINTEAFF

J gene: TRBJ2-7
V gene: TRBV14
D gene: -
clone size: -
CDR3 DNA: TGTGCCAGCAGCCAAGTATACGAGCAGTACTTC
CDR3 protein: CASSQVYEQYF

J gene: TRBJ2-1
V gene: TRBV9
D gene: -
clone size: medium-sized
CDR3 DNA: TGTGCCAGCAGCGACGGACTTGCGAATTTGCAGTTCTTC
CDR3 protein: CASSDGLANLQFF

J gene: TRBJ2-5
V gene: TRBV7-7
D gene: -
clone size: -
CDR3 DNA: TGTGCTAGCAGCCCGGTAAATCAAGAGACCCAGTACTTC
CDR3 protein: CASSPVNQETQYF

J gene: TRBJ2-1
V gene: TRBV2
D gene: -
clone size: -
CDR3 DNA: TGTGCCAGCAGCCCGTCGGGGACTTCTGCGTTCTTC
CDR3 protein: CASSPSGTSAFF